These 18 T cell receptor beta chains came from one sample sequenced in a study of T cell changes during pregnancy in multiple sclerosis. Method: immunoSEQ multiplex PCR; TCRdb's copy keeps in-frame clones and lacks some. The sample carries tens of thousands of clones, about 90% recorded once. Sequenced material: CD4+ T cells from peripheral blood mononuclear cells, taken in the first trimester of pregnancy. These receptors all come from a female donor with multiple sclerosis, enrolled in a pregnancy study.

The V gene is TRBV27, the J gene TRBJ2-7; 8 positions agree with TRBD2. The CDR3 length is 16 residues. Losses at the gene ends were 5 bases for V and 0 bases for J; bases not matched to a gene: 9. Germline CDR1 and CDR2: MNHEY and SMNVEV (reference sequence). CDR3 in amino acids: CASSIRSSGHSYEQYF. The CDR3 DNA reads as TGTGCCAGCAGTATTCGGTCTAGCGGGCACTCCTACGAGCAGTACTTC.

The CDR3 region has the DNA TGTGCCAGCAGCGTTAGCGGATCATACAATGAGCAGTTCTTC. Residues: CASSVSGSYNEQFF. This chain uses TRBV9 with TRBJ2-1; tentatively, D is TRBD2 (6 bases). Trimming took 2 bases from V and 4 from J, leaving 10 bases between them. The CDR3 spans 14 residues. The germline gives CDR1 SGDLS, CDR2 YYNGEE.

This chain links TRBV30 with TRBJ2-3, with 7 positions matching TRBD2. This CDR3 contains 15 residues. V trimming: 0 bases; J trimming: 2 bases; junction bases outside the gene matches: 5. Per germline, CDR1 GTSNPN and CDR2 SVGIG (reference sequence). In nucleotides, the CDR3 is TGTGCCTGGAGTGTAAGGCGGGAGCACACAGATACGCAGTATTTT. Translated: CAWSVRREHTDTQYF.

The rearrangement uses TRBV9 and TRBJ2-1, with a tentative D call TRBD2 (6 bases). Per germline, CDR1 SGDLS and CDR2 YYNGEE. This CDR3 region has 15 residues. Trimming removed 0 bases from V and 0 bases from J, with 7 bases in between. CDR3 nucleotides: TGTGCCAGCAGCGTAGGGGGAGGCTCCTACAATGAGCAGTTCTTC. This codes for CASSVGGGSYNEQFF.

The chain uses TRBV12-5 and TRBJ2-5; maybe TRBD2 (5 bases). Trimming removed 0 bases from V and 5 bases from J, with 19 bases in between. This CDR3 is built from 17 residues. Germline V gives CDR1 LGHNT, CDR2 FRNRAP. The CDR3 here is CASGLVRPFESGETQYF. Written as DNA, the CDR3 is TGTGCTAGTGGTTTGGTACGACCCTTTGAGAGCGGCGAGACCCAGTACTTC.

This clone showed up just a few times. This chain uses TRBV30 with TRBJ1-1; D is possibly TRBD1 (5 bases). Germline V gene sequence: CDR1 GTSNPN, CDR2 SVGIG (reference sequence). The CDR3 runs 13 residues. The V end was cut by 0 bases, the J end by 4 bases, with 9 bases between. The DNA for the CDR3 is TGTGCCTGGAGTGTGAGCGGGACCACTGAAGCTTTCTTT. Amino acids: CAWSVSGTTEAFF.

The chain carries TRBV6-5 and TRBJ1-1; a possible D gene is TRBD1 (5 bases). This CDR3 has 14 amino acids. With 0 bases removed from V and 4 bases from J, the gap between germline ends came to 9 bases. CDR1 MNHEY and CDR2 SVGAGI come from the germline V gene. Here the CDR3 DNA reads TGTGCCAGCAGTTACTCTGCAGGGCGCACTGAAGCTTTCTTT. Its translation: CASSYSAGRTEAFF.

The chain employs TRBV5-1 and TRBJ2-1, with 12 bases identical to TRBD2. This CDR3 region has 15 residues. After removal of 0 bases from V and 6 bases from J, the junction contained 1 base not matched to a gene. The V gene's germline CDR1 is SGHRS and CDR2 YFSETQ. The CDR3 sequence: CASSLELAGGNEQFF. The DNA of the CDR3 is TGCGCCAGCAGCTTGGAACTAGCGGGGGGCAATGAGCAGTTCTTC.

The chain couples TRBV5-1 to TRBJ1-4; 10 bases match TRBD1. J was trimmed by 8 bases and V by 5 bases; bases with no gene match: 6. Germline CDR1 SGHRS, CDR2 YFSETQ. The CDR3 is 14 residues long. This CDR3 is CASSPDRGREKLFF. CDR3 nucleotides: TGCGCCAGCAGTCCCGACAGGGGGCGGGAAAAACTGTTTTTT. Filled out from reference TRBV5-1 and TRBJ1-4, the complete variable domain reads KAGVTQTPRYLIKTRGQQVTLSCSPISGHRSVSWYQQTPGQGLQFLFEYFSETQRNKGNFPGRFSGRQFSNSRSEMNVSTLELGDSALYLCASSPDRGREKLFFGSGTQLSVL.

This chain joins TRBV1 and TRBJ2-7; the table calls TRBD2, which could not be checked here. TRBV1 is marked as a pseudogene. The CDR3 is 14 amino acids. The CDR3 nucleotides read TGCACCACTACCCTAGCGGGCATTTCCTACGAGCAGTACTTC. Its translation is CTTTLAGISYEQYF.

V usage is TRBV7-9 and J usage is TRBJ1-1; D possibly corresponds to TRBD1 (5 bases). The germline V and J ends were trimmed by 7 bases and 1 base, with 13 bases remaining between them. The V gene's germline CDR1 is SEHNR and CDR2 FQNEAQ (reference sequence). The CDR3 runs 14 residues. In nucleotides, the CDR3 is TGTGCCAGCACGCGGGGAGGGGAGAACACTGAAGCTTTCTTT. Translated: CASTRGGENTEAFF.

CDR3 sequence reads: CASSLRGGINYGYTF. CDR3 nucleotides: TGTGCCAGCAGCCTTAGGGGGGGGATTAACTATGGCTACACCTTC. The V call is TRBV6-6, the J call TRBJ1-2, with a tentative D call TRBD1 (6 bases). The V gene lost 6 bases and the J gene lost 1 base, with 15 bases spanning the gap. CDR1 MNHNY and CDR2 SVGAGI come from the germline V gene (reference sequence). The length of the CDR3 is 15 residues.

The chain couples TRBV10-3 to TRBJ2-7, with D unclear. The germline V gene encodes CDR1 ENHRY and CDR2 SYGVKD. CDR3 length equals 11 residues. V lost 7 bases and J lost 5, with 9 bases in between. This CDR3 is CAIKETDEQYF. CDR3 coding DNA: TGTGCCATCAAGGAGACTGACGAGCAGTACTTC.

To note about this clone: Other DNA variants within this sample encode the same CDR3. The chain couples TRBV11-3 to TRBJ2-7; D is undetermined. Trimming shortened V by 0 bases and J by 2 bases, and 2 bases separated the two germline ends. This CDR3 comprises 12 residues. Germline V gene sequence: CDR1 SGHNT, CDR2 YENEEA. The CDR3 sequence: CASSLDTYEQYF. The CDR3 bases are TGTGCCAGCAGCTTAGATACCTACGAGCAGTACTTC.

V and J are TRBV11-3 and TRBJ2-7; the match to TRBD1 covers 9 bases. From germline, CDR1 is SGHNT and CDR2 YENEEA. The ends lost 5 bases at V and 0 bases at J; junction bases unmatched: 5. The CDR3 is made up of 15 amino acids. The chain's CDR3 is CASSEGQGPSYEQYF. For the CDR3, the DNA is TGTGCCAGCAGCGAGGGACAGGGACCCTCCTACGAGCAGTACTTC.

V is TRBV14 and J is TRBJ2-1; D is uncertain. In germline, CDR1 is SGHDN, CDR2 FVKESK. This CDR3 is built from 14 residues. V was trimmed by 0 bases and J by 7 bases, leaving 10 bases between them. The CDR3 DNA is TGTGCCAGCAGCCAAGAGGAATGGAGAAATGAGCAGTTCTTC. Amino acids: CASSQEEWRNEQFF.

The chain links TRBV2 to TRBJ2-5; 11 bases map to TRBD2. Germline values: CDR1 SNHLY, CDR2 FYNNEI. This CDR3 has 16 residues. The junction had 11 bases not matched to a gene; V was cut back by 6 bases and J by 5 bases. The CDR3 loop is CASSVLAGADRETQYF. The CDR3 DNA reads as TGTGCCAGCAGCGTACTAGCGGGGGCTGATCGTGAGACCCAGTACTTC.

The CDR3 bases are TGTGCCAGCAGCTCCAAGGGACAGGGTGTGTCCTATAATTCACCCCTCCACTTT. This translates into CASSSKGQGVSYNSPLHF. The gene calls are TRBV7-2 and TRBJ1-6; 9 nucleotides match TRBD1. The V gene's germline CDR1 is SGHTA and CDR2 FQGNSA. V lost 4 bases to trimming and J lost 1 base; unmatched junction nucleotides: 8. The CDR3 has 18 amino acids. Full variable domain (outside the CDR3, taken from reference TRBV7-2 and TRBJ1-6): GAGVSQSPSNKVTEKGKDVELRCDPISGHTALYWYRQSLGQGLEFLIYFQGNSAPDKSGLPSDRFSAERTGGSVSTLTIQRTQQEDSAVYLCASSSKGQGVSYNSPLHFGNGTRLTVT.